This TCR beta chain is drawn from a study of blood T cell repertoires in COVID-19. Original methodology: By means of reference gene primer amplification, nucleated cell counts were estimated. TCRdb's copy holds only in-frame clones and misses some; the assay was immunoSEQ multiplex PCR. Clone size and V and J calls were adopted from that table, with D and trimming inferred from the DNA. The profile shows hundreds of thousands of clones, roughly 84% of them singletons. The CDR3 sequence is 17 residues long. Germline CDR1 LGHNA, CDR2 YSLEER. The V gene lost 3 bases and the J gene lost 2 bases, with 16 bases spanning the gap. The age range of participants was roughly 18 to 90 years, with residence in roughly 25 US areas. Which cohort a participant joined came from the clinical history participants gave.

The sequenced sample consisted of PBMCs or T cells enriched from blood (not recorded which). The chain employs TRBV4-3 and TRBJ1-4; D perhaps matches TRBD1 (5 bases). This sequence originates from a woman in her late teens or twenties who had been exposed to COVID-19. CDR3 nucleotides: TGCGCCAGCAGCCACGGTCAGCTGTGGGGCACTAATGAAAAACTGTTTTTT. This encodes CASSHGQLWGTNEKLFF.